These 2 T cell receptor beta chains were all obtained from the same sample, sequenced in a study of blood T cell repertoires in COVID-19. Sequencing used immunoSEQ multiplex PCR; TCRdb keeps in-frame clones, though not all of them. Among some 86,000 clones listed, roughly 84% were seen once. The sequenced sample consisted of peripheral blood. The receptors were sampled from a woman older than 75 with active or convalescent COVID-19.

V usage is TRBV7-3 and J usage is TRBJ2-3, with a tentative D call TRBD2 (6 bases). The V and J ends lost 2 bases and 0 bases respectively, with 12 bases between them. This CDR3 spans 16 amino acids. CDR1 and CDR2 (germline): SGHTA, FQGTGA. The CDR3: CASSLGGSGSTDTQYF. CDR3 nucleotide sequence: TGTGCCAGCAGCTTAGGTGGGAGCGGGAGCACAGATACGCAGTATTTT.

The chain uses TRBV10-3 and TRBJ2-7, with 12 bases aligning to TRBD2. The germline V gene has CDR1 ENHRY and CDR2 SYGVKD. V shed 6 bases, J shed 5 bases, and the junction held 8 bases outside the gene matches. The CDR3 contains 15 residues. CDR3 loop: CAIRNLAGGPDEQYF. The DNA for the CDR3 is TGTGCCATCAGGAATCTAGCGGGGGGGCCCGACGAGCAGTACTTC.